The 20 T cell receptor beta chains below all came from one sample that was sequenced in a study of OX40 agonist ivuxolimab in advanced cancers. The assay was immunoSEQ multiplex PCR, and TCRdb's table has in-frame clones only and misses some. The repertoire holds about 73,000 clones, with 75% to 95% as singletons. The starting material was CD4+ or CD8+ T cells sorted from blood, obtained in a trial of the OX40 agonist ivuxolimab. The receptors originated from an adult with an advanced solid tumor such as melanoma, head and neck, liver or kidney cancer.

The V call is TRBV9, the J call TRBJ2-1; no definite D call. The germline V and J ends were trimmed by 2 bases and 5 bases, with 8 bases remaining between them. CDR1 SGDLS and CDR2 YYNGEE come from the germline V gene. The CDR3 runs to 13 residues. The CDR3 spells CASSVGPNNEQFF. The CDR3, as DNA: TGTGCCAGCAGCGTCGGCCCAAACAATGAGCAGTTCTTC.

The chain carries TRBV25-1 and TRBJ2-7; D is undetermined. The CDR3 totals 13 residues. Per the germline V gene, CDR1 is MGHDK and CDR2 is SYGVNS. V was cut by 1 base and J by 7 bases, with 11 bases left in between. The chain's CDR3 is CASSELGRMEQYF. CDR3 DNA: TGTGCCAGCAGTGAATTGGGCAGAATGGAGCAGTACTTC.

This clone is a singleton in its sample. The chain recombines TRBV7-9 with TRBJ2-7; D unresolved. This CDR3 contains 15 residues. V was clipped by 2 bases and J by 2 bases, with 13 bases between them. The V gene's germline CDR1 is SEHNR and CDR2 FQNEAQ (reference sequence). CDR3 amino acids: CASSLTPDAPYEQYF. Written as DNA, the CDR3 is TGTGCCAGCAGCTTAACGCCAGACGCCCCCTACGAGCAGTACTTC.

The genes are TRBV7-2 and TRBJ2-3, with 7 bases matching TRBD2. V was clipped by 2 bases and J by 3 bases; unmatched bases: 8. CDR1 SGHTA and CDR2 FQGNSA come from the germline V gene. The CDR3 sequence is 16 residues long. CDR3 bases: TGTGCCAGCAGCTTACTTGGCGGGGGTGAGACAGATACGCAGTATTTT. Amino acid sequence: CASSLLGGGETDTQYF. The full variable domain, its missing parts supplied by reference TRBV7-2 and TRBJ2-3, is GAGVSQSPSNKVTEKGKDVELRCDPISGHTALYWYRQSLGQGLEFLIYFQGNSAPDKSGLPSDRFSAERTGGSVSTLTIQRTQQEDSAVYLCASSLLGGGETDTQYFGPGTRLTVL.

The V gene is TRBV4-1, the J gene TRBJ2-3; tentative D call: TRBD1 (6 bases). The ends were cut back, 1 base at V and 6 bases at J, with 20 bases in the middle. CDR3 length equals 17 residues. Germline CDR1 reads MGHRA; CDR2 reads YSYEKL. CDR3 DNA: TGCGCCAGCAGCCAAGTGGGACACGGCGGGTCAGGGGATACGCAGTATTTT. Encoded protein: CASSQVGHGGSGDTQYF.

The CDR3 DNA is TGTGCCAGCAGTGGAACGGGTAACACCATATATTTT. Residues: CASSGTGNTIYF. This rearrangement joins TRBV6-6 to TRBJ1-3; D is unresolved. This CDR3 contains 12 residues. With 5 bases removed from V and 7 bases from J, the gap between germline ends came to 9 bases. The germline CDR1 and CDR2 sequences are MNHNY and SVGAGI (reference sequence).

As DNA, the CDR3 is TGTGCCAGCAGCTTAGTGGCTGGAAGTAATGAAAAACTGTTTTTT. It encodes CASSLVAGSNEKLFF. The chain carries TRBV7-6 and TRBJ1-4; D unresolved. In germline, CDR1 is SGHVS, CDR2 FNYEAQ. Trimming removed 1 base from V and 4 bases from J, with 10 bases in between. CDR3 size: 15 residues.

The V call is TRBV7-3, the J call TRBJ2-7, with 7 bases fitting TRBD1. Germline V gives CDR1 SGHTA, CDR2 FQGTGA. With 4 bases clipped from V and 3 bases from J, the junction kept 9 bases outside the gene matches. The CDR3 is made up of 15 amino acids. CDR3 sequence (DNA): TGTGCCAGCAGCTCACAACAGGGGTCGGGCTACGAGCAGTACTTC. Translated: CASSSQQGSGYEQYF.

The chain recombines TRBV9 with TRBJ2-1, with D perhaps TRBD2 (6 bases). The CDR3 is 14 residues long. The V end was cut by 0 bases, the J end by 12 bases, with 16 bases between. Germline lookup yields CDR1 SGDLS and CDR2 YYNGEE. The chain's CDR3 is CASSVAGTARWQFF. CDR3 bases: TGTGCCAGCAGCGTAGCCGGGACTGCTCGATGGCAGTTCTTC.

In this sample, this clone turned up once. The chain couples TRBV11-2 to TRBJ1-2, with 8 bases that match TRBD1. The CDR3 is 14 residues long. The V gene's germline CDR1 is SGHAT and CDR2 FQNNGV. V shed 5 bases, J shed 5 bases, and the junction held 7 bases outside the gene matches. The DNA for the CDR3 is TGTGCCAGCAGCCGACCGGGACAGGAGTATGGCTACACCTTC. Its translation: CASSRPGQEYGYTF. The whole variable domain, filled in from reference TRBV11-2 and TRBJ1-2, reads EAGVAQSPRYKIIEKRQSVAFWCNPISGHATLYWYQQILGQGPKLLIQFQNNGVVDDSQLPKDRFSAERLKGVDSTLKIQPAKLEDSAVYLCASSRPGQEYGYTFGSGTRLTVV.

The rearrangement links TRBV4-3 to TRBJ2-3, with 14 nucleotides matching TRBD2. CDR1 and CDR2 (germline): LGHNA, YSLEER. Germline trimming cut 2 bases from V and 4 bases from J; bases unmatched to any gene: 2. This CDR3 has 16 residues. Here the CDR3 reads CASSQKTSGRADTQYF. DNA for the CDR3: TGCGCCAGCAGCCAAAAGACTAGCGGGAGGGCAGATACGCAGTATTTT.

The chain couples TRBV6-6 to TRBJ2-1, with D possibly matching TRBD1 (6 bases). CDR3 length: 16 amino acids. Germline V CDR1 and CDR2: MNHNY, SVGAGI (reference sequence). V lost 0 bases, J lost 7 bases, and 16 bases lay in between. CDR3 nucleotides: TGTGCCAGCAGTTACTCGGGAAGCCCAGGGGAGAATGAGCAGTTCTTC. Residues: CASSYSGSPGENEQFF.

The chain recombines TRBV7-3 with TRBJ2-1, with a possible D match to TRBD2 (5 bases). CDR1 and CDR2 from the germline V gene are SGHTA and FQGTGA. The CDR3 is 13 amino acids. V dropped 2 bases and J dropped 6 bases, with 8 bases sitting between them. The CDR3 protein is CASSLLAGNEQFF. For the CDR3, the DNA is TGTGCCAGCAGCTTACTAGCCGGCAATGAGCAGTTCTTC.

J is TRBJ1-1 and V is TRBV5-4; D unclear. The V end lost 1 base, the J end lost 5 bases, and 9 bases lay between the germline ends. The germline gives CDR1 SGHNT, CDR2 YYREEE (reference sequence). This CDR3 comprises 13 residues. Here the CDR3 DNA reads TGTGCCAGCAGCTTGTGGGGAAGGACTGAAGCTTTCTTT. It specifies CASSLWGRTEAFF.

This chain joins TRBV7-6 and TRBJ2-7, with D possibly being TRBD1 (6 bases). This CDR3 is built from 14 residues. V dropped 1 base and J dropped 7 bases, with 14 bases sitting between them. CDR1 and CDR2 (germline): SGHVS, FNYEAQ. CDR3 sequence (DNA): TGTGCCAGCAGCTTAGGGCAAACAGGGTCGGAGCAGTACTTC. As protein: CASSLGQTGSEQYF.

The chain carries TRBV5-8 and TRBJ2-5; 9 bases are shared with TRBD2. Germline CDR1 reads SGHTS; CDR2 reads YDEGEE. This CDR3 has 15 residues. V shed 5 bases and J 0 bases; nucleotides not matched to a gene: 5. The CDR3 region is CASSWGGRDQETQYF. In DNA form, the CDR3 reads TGTGCCAGCAGTTGGGGCGGGAGGGACCAAGAGACCCAGTACTTC.

The chain combines TRBV29-1 with TRBJ1-6; perhaps TRBD1 as D (5 bases). The CDR3 consists of 13 residues. The V end was cut by 6 bases, the J end by 8 bases, with 14 bases between. Germline CDR1 and CDR2: SQVTM and ANQGSEA. The CDR3 is CSVGDARDSPLHF. The CDR3 nucleotides read TGCAGCGTCGGGGACGCTCGGGATTCACCCCTCCACTTT.

V is TRBV2 and J is TRBJ2-2, with D unclear. The ends were cut back, 5 bases at V and 1 base at J, with 8 bases in the middle. This CDR3 is built from 14 residues. Germline-derived CDR1 and CDR2 are SNHLY and FYNNEI. The CDR3 protein is CASSFDKNTGELFF. CDR3 DNA: TGTGCCAGCAGTTTCGACAAGAACACCGGGGAGCTGTTTTTT.

CDR3 protein: CASSEQGATGELFF. The DNA of the CDR3 is TGTGCCAGCAGTGAACAGGGGGCGACCGGGGAGCTGTTTTTT. The chain uses TRBV6-1 and TRBJ2-2, with 8 bases aligning to TRBD1. Germline values: CDR1 MNHNS, CDR2 SASEGT. V lost 2 bases and J lost 5; bases outside the gene matches: 1. This CDR3 is built from 14 residues.

The CDR3 spells CAIQNRAEQFF. CDR3 in DNA: TGTGCCATCCAGAACAGGGCTGAGCAGTTCTTC. V is TRBV10-3 and J is TRBJ2-1; D perhaps matches TRBD1 (6 bases). V lost 8 bases, J lost 9 bases, and 11 bases lay in between. This CDR3 is 11 amino acids long. Germline CDR1 is ENHRY and CDR2 is SYGVKD.